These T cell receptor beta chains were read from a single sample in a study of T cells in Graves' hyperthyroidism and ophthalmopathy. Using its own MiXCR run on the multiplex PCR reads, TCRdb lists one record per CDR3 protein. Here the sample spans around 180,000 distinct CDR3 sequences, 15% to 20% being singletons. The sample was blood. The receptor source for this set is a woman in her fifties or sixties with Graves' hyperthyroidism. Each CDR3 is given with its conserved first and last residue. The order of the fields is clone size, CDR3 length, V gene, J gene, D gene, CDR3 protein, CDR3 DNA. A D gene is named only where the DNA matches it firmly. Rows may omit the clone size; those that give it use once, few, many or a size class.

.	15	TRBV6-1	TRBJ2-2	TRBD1	CASSEVQGAAGELFF	TGTGCCAGCAGTGAAGTACAGGGGGCTGCCGGGGAGCTGTTTTTT
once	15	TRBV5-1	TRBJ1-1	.	CASSFSPDTGTEAFF	TGCGCCAGCAGCTTTAGTCCCGATACGGGCACTGAAGCTTTCTTT
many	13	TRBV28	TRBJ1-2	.	CASSFTFNYGYTF	TGTGCCAGCAGTTTTACCTTTAACTATGGCTACACCTTC
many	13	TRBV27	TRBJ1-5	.	CASSLGPYQPQHF	TGTGCCAGCAGTTTGGGCCCTTATCAGCCCCAGCATTTT
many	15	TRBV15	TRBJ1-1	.	CATSRDLSLNTEAFF	TGTGCCACCAGCAGAGATCTAAGTTTGAACACTGAAGCTTTCTTT
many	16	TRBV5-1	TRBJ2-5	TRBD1	CASSWPRQGAHETQYF	TGCGCCAGCAGCTGGCCCAGACAGGGGGCTCACGAGACCCAGTACTTC
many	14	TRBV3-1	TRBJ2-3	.	CASSRTTTTDTQYF	TGTGCCAGCAGCCGGACGACTACCACAGATACGCAGTATTTT
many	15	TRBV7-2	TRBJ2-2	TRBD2	CASSFIAGVTGELFF	TGTGCCAGCAGCTTCATAGCGGGTGTTACCGGGGAGCTGTTTTTT
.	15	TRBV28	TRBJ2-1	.	CASSSLGVDSDEQFF	TGTGCCAGCAGTTCCCTAGGCGTCGATTCGGATGAGCAGTTCTTC
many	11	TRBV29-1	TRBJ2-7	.	CSVGTYYEQYF	TGCAGCGTCGGGACTTACTACGAGCAGTACTTC
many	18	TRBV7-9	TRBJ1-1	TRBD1	CASSFPGRGQGRNTEAFF	TGTGCCAGCAGCTTCCCCGGTAGGGGACAGGGAAGGAACACTGAAGCTTTCTTT
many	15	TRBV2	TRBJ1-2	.	CASSAEGTPNYGYTF	TGTGCCAGCAGTGCGGAAGGGACTCCTAACTATGGCTACACCTTC
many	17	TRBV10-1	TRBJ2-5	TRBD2	CASSRGTSGGKQETQYF	TGCGCCAGCAGCCGAGGGACTAGCGGGGGTAAACAAGAGACCCAGTACTTC
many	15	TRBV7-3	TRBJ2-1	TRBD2	CASSASGEFTNEQFF	TGTGCCAGCAGCGCTAGCGGGGAGTTTACGAATGAGCAGTTCTTC
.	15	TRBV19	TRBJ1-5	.	CASSIAGFGNQPQHF	TGTGCCAGTAGTATTGCGGGGTTCGGCAATCAGCCCCAGCATTTT
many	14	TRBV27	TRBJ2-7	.	CASSSGTSTYEQYF	TGTGCCAGCAGCTCCGGGACCTCCACCTACGAGCAGTACTTC
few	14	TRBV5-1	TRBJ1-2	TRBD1	CAGSRLTGGRGYTF	TGCGCCGGCAGCCGATTAACAGGGGGTCGAGGCTACACCTTC
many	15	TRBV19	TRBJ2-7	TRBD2	CASSMTSGDTYEQYF	TGTGCCAGTAGTATGACTAGCGGGGATACCTACGAGCAGTACTTC
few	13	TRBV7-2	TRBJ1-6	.	CASSWYSNSPLHF	TGTGCCAGCAGCTGGTATTCGAATTCACCCCTCCACTTT
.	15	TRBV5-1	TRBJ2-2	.	CASSLSQTNTGELFF	TGCGCCAGCAGCTTGAGTCAGACGAACACCGGGGAGCTGTTTTTT
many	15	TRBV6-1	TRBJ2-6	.	CASRNEGSGANVLTF	TGTGCCAGCAGAAACGAGGGCTCTGGGGCCAACGTCCTGACTTTC
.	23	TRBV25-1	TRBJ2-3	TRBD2	CASSSPPGRKKGTSGGAANTQYF	TGTGCCAGCAGCAGCCCCCCGGGCAGGAAAAAGGGAACTAGCGGGGGGGCGGCAAATACGCAGTATTTT
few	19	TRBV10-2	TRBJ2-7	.	CASSESRGRVYSISCEQYF	TGCGCCAGCAGTGAGTCTCGGGGTAGAGTGTACTCTATCTCCTGCGAGCAGTACTTC
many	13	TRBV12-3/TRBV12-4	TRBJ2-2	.	CASVNFNTGELFF	TGTGCCAGCGTCAACTTCAACACCGGGGAGCTGTTTTTT
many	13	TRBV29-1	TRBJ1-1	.	CSACKSPDTEAFF	TGCAGCGCTTGTAAGTCCCCAGACACTGAAGCTTTCTTT
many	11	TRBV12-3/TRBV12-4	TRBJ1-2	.	CASSFGQGNTF	.
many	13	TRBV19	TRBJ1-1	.	CASREGGDTEAFF	TGTGCCAGTAGAGAGGGCGGGGACACTGAAGCTTTCTTT
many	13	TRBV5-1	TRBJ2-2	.	CASSWTVTGELFF	TGCGCCAGCAGCTGGACGGTCACCGGGGAGCTGTTTTTT
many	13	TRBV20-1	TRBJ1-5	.	CSAREEEYQPQHF	TGCAGTGCTAGAGAAGAGGAGTACCAGCCCCAGCATTTT
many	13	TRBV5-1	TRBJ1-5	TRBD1	CASSFTGDQPQHF	TGCGCCAGCAGCTTCACAGGGGATCAGCCCCAGCATTTT
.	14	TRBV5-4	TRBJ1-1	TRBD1	CASSLQGRGAEAFF	TGTGCCAGCAGCTTACAGGGGAGGGGGGCTGAAGCTTTCTTT
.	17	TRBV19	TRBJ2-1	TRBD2	CASSGTLAGATTMRQFF	TGTGCCAGTAGCGGCACACTAGCGGGGGCTACTACAATGAGGCAGTTCTTC
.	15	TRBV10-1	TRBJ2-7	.	CASSPSGSRSYEQYF	TGCGCCAGCAGCCCAAGCGGTTCCCGCTCCTACGAGCAGTACTTC
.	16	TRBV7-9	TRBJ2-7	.	CASSLKGSGTSYEQYF	TGTGCCAGCAGCTTAAAAGGTTCCGGGACTTCATACGAGCAGTACTTC
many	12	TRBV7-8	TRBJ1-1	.	CASSHPMDEAFF	TGTGCCAGCAGCCACCCCATGGACGAAGCTTTCTTT
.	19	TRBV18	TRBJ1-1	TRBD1	CASSPQPGGISPGNTEAFF	TGTGCCAGCTCACCACAGCCAGGGGGCATTAGTCCGGGGAACACTGAAGCTTTCTTT
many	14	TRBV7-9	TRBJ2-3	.	CASSLASDTDTQYF	TGTGCCAGCAGCTTAGCCTCGGACACAGATACGCAGTATTTT
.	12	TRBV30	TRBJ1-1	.	CAWTAQNTEAFF	TGTGCCTGGACAGCGCAGAACACTGAAGCTTTCTTT
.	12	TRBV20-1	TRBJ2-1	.	CSARTEYNEQFF	TGCAGTGCAAGGACAGAGTACAATGAGCAGTTCTTC
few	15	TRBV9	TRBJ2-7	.	CANSPPPGSGSEQYF	TGTGCCAACAGCCCCCCCCCCGGCTCAGGGTCCGAGCAGTACTTC
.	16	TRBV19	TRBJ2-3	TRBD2	CASSTTGTSGSDTQYF	TGTGCCAGTAGTACGACCGGGACTAGCGGCTCAGATACGCAGTATTTT
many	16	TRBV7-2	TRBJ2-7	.	CASSSFGGPKTYEQYF	TGTGCCAGCAGCTCTTTTGGGGGACCAAAAACCTACGAGCAGTACTTC
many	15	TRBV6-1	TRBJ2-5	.	CASTEVGPGLETQYF	TGTGCCAGCACCGAGGTCGGGCCCGGTTTAGAGACCCAGTACTTC
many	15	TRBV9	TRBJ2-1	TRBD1	CASSLTGWAYNEQFF	TGTGCCAGCAGCTTGACAGGGTGGGCCTACAATGAGCAGTTCTTC
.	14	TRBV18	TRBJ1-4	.	CASSPRGGNEKLFF	TGTGCCAGCTCCCCCCGGGGGGGGAACGAAAAACTGTTTTTT
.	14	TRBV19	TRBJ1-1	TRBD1	CASSSGQANTEAFF	TGTGCCAGTAGTTCGGGACAGGCGAACACTGAAGCTTTCTTT
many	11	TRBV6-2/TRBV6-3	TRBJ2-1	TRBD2	CASSWGLEQFF	TGTGCCAGCAGTTGGGGACTAGAGCAGTTCTTC
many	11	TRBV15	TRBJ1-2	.	CATSAGLGYTF	TGTGCCACCAGCGCCGGGCTTGGCTACACCTTC
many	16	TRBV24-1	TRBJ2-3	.	CATSDSGRVHTDTQYF	TGTGCCACCAGTGATTCAGGCAGGGTGCACACAGATACGCAGTATTTT
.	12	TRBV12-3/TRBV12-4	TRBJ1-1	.	CASSLRDTEASF	TGTGCCAGCAGTTTGAGGGACACTGAAGCTTCCTTT
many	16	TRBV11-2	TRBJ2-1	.	CASSLEMQGRGVEQFF	TGTGCCAGCAGCTTAGAGATGCAGGGGAGAGGGGTTGAGCAGTTCTTC
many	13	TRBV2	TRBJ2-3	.	CASSVALADTQYF	TGTGCCAGCAGTGTGGCCCTTGCAGATACGCAGTATTTT
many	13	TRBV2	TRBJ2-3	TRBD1	CASGDSRTDTQYF	TGTGCCAGCGGGGACAGCCGCACAGATACGCAGTATTTT
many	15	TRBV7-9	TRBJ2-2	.	CASSLGRWNTGELFF	TGTGCCAGCAGCTTAGGCCGGTGGAACACCGGGGAGCTGTTTTTT
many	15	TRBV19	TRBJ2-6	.	CASSILSSGANVLTF	TGTGCCAGTAGTATTTTGAGCTCTGGGGCCAACGTCCTGACTTTC
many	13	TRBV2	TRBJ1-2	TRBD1	CASSHRDRGGYTF	TGTGCCAGCAGCCATCGGGACAGAGGTGGCTACACCTTC
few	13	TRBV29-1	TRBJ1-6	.	CGVLEGHNSPLHF	TGCGGCGTTTTGGAGGGGCATAATTCACCCCTCCACTTT
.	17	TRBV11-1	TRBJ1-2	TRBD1	CASSPILAGTGSYGYTF	TGTGCCAGCAGCCCAATCTTAGCGGGGACAGGGTCATATGGCTACACCTTC
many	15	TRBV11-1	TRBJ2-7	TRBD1	CASTITGTGAYEQYF	TGTGCCAGCACCATTACCGGGACAGGGGCCTACGAGCAGTACTTC
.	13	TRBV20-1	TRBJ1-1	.	CSARDHGDTEAFF	TGCAGTGCTAGAGATCACGGGGACACTGAAGCTTTCTTT